These T cell receptor beta chains were read from a single sample in a study of memory CD4+ T cells and cytomegalovirus serostatus. Libraries were prepared by immunoSEQ multiplex PCR; TCRdb keeps only in-frame clonotypes and omits some of them. The data show 45,000 to 50,000 clones, roughly 80% seen once. The sequenced material came from memory CD4+ T cells from blood. Every receptor here comes from an adult in good health and CMV-seronegative. Both conserved end residues are part of each CDR3. Each record gives: CDR3 DNA, CDR3 protein, D gene, V gene, clone size, J gene. A D gene is named only where the DNA matches it firmly. Clone sizes are given selectively: once, few, many, or a class where the clone is expanded.

TGCAGCGTTGATAAGTCTAGCTACAATGAGCAGTTCTTC CSVDKSSYNEQFF - TRBV29-1 - TRBJ2-1
TGCAGTGCTAGAGCCGACAATGAGCAGTTCTTC CSARADNEQFF - TRBV20-1 few TRBJ2-1
TGTGCCAGCTCACCTACGGGACAGGATTATGGCTACACCTTC CASSPTGQDYGYTF TRBD1 TRBV18 once TRBJ1-2
TGTGCCAGCAGCTGGACAGGGGCTGGAAACACCATATATTTT CASSWTGAGNTIYF TRBD1 TRBV5-6 few TRBJ1-3
TGCGCCAGCTACAAGGGACAGGGGTCTCCTGAAGCTTTCTTT CASYKGQGSPEAFF TRBD1 TRBV10-1 - TRBJ1-1
TGTGCCAGCAGCTTAAGTATACAGGGGCCCTCCTACGAGCAGTACTTC CASSLSIQGPSYEQYF TRBD1 TRBV7-2 - TRBJ2-7
TGTGCCAGCACCCGAGGGACATCGGGCCACGAGCAGTACTTC CASTRGTSGHEQYF - TRBV6-5 - TRBJ2-7
TGTGCCAGCAGCTTAGCGTTGGGGGGCGCTTCCAATCAGCCCCAGCATTTT CASSLALGGASNQPQHF - TRBV7-8 few TRBJ1-5
TGCAGCCTCAGGAGGGATGAGTATAGCACAGATACGCAGTATTTT CSLRRDEYSTDTQYF - TRBV29-1 - TRBJ2-3
TGTGCCAGCAGCCGGACTAGCGGGGGGCCAAACACCGGGGAGCTGTTTTTT CASSRTSGGPNTGELFF TRBD2 TRBV11-2 once TRBJ2-2
TGTGCCAGCAGCAGAAGGGACAGGGGAGCTTTCTTT CASSRRDRGAFF - TRBV21-1 - TRBJ1-1
TGTGCCACCAGCAGAGATGTGGCAGTCAGCTCCTACAATGAGCAGTTCTTC CATSRDVAVSSYNEQFF - TRBV15 once TRBJ2-1
TGTGCCAGCAGCTTATACCGGCAGGTTAACACTGAAGCTTTCTTT CASSLYRQVNTEAFF - TRBV11-2 few TRBJ1-1
TGTGCCACCACAGGCCTCTCCTACGAGCAGTACTTC CATTGLSYEQYF - TRBV6-1 - TRBJ2-7
TGTGCCAGCAGGCGAGGGACAGGGGTCGACGAGCAGTACTTC CASRRGTGVDEQYF TRBD1 TRBV5-8 - TRBJ2-7
TGCGCCAGCAGCCAGAGGGGCGGCACTGAAGCTTTCTTT CASSQRGGTEAFF - TRBV5-1 few TRBJ1-1
TGCGCCAGCAGCTTGTCAGGGCACATGAACACTGAAGCTTTCTTT CASSLSGHMNTEAFF - TRBV5-1 - TRBJ1-1
TGTGCCCTACAGGTTGTGGGCTCCTACAATGAGCAGTTCTTC CALQVVGSYNEQFF - TRBV21-1 - TRBJ2-1
TGTGCCAGCAGCTCCCGATTCGGGGGGGAAAAACTGTTTTTT CASSSRFGGEKLFF - TRBV7-2 - TRBJ1-4
TGTGCCAGCAGCTCCAAGCTGGGACAGGGGACTAAAGAAAAACTGTTTTTT CASSSKLGQGTKEKLFF TRBD1 TRBV7-9 - TRBJ1-4
TGTGCCAGCAGCTTGTCGGGCGGCACAGATACGCAGTATTTT CASSLSGGTDTQYF - TRBV7-2 - TRBJ2-3
TGTGCCAGCAGCTTGACGCGCGGGGGGGCGGAGACCCAGTACTTC CASSLTRGGAETQYF TRBD2 TRBV5-4 - TRBJ2-5
TGTGCCAGCAGAGGAGGGACAGGGTATAGCAATCAGCCCCAGCATTTT CASRGGTGYSNQPQHF TRBD1 TRBV2 - TRBJ1-5
TGTGCCAGCAGCTTAGCGCAGGGGCTCGGCGGTGGCTACACCTTC CASSLAQGLGGGYTF - TRBV7-8 - TRBJ1-2
TGTGCCAGCAGCCCGGGACTAGCGGGGGGAAATCGCGAGCAGTACTTC CASSPGLAGGNREQYF TRBD2 TRBV5-6 - TRBJ2-7
TGTGCCAGCAGTGACCGGACAGGGTACGGGGACTATGGCTACACCTTC CASSDRTGYGDYGYTF TRBD1 TRBV25-1 - TRBJ1-2
TGTGCCAGCAGTATCGGACAGGGCCAAGAGACCCAGTACTTC CASSIGQGQETQYF TRBD1 TRBV6-1 - TRBJ2-5
TGTGCCAGCAGGAAGGCGGGGGCCCGAGAGACCCAGTACTTC CASRKAGARETQYF - TRBV2 - TRBJ2-5
TGTGCCAGCAGCTTAGCACCAGGGAGTTTGAACTATGGCTACACCTTC CASSLAPGSLNYGYTF - TRBV5-4 - TRBJ1-2
TGTGCCAGCAGTGAATGGGCAGGGAGGGCTAATGAAAAACTGTTTTTT CASSEWAGRANEKLFF - TRBV25-1 - TRBJ1-4
TGTGCCAGCAGTGTGGGCTACGAGCAGTACTTC CASSVGYEQYF - TRBV2 - TRBJ2-7
TGCAGTGCCCCCCGAGGGGGGGGCTACACCTTC CSAPRGGGYTF - TRBV20-1 - TRBJ1-2
TGCGCCAGCAGCCAAGGTATTGGCCCTTGGCTGGATACGCAGTATTTT CASSQGIGPWLDTQYF - TRBV4-3 - TRBJ2-3
TGTGCCAGCAGCCCCCCCGGGACAGGGAGCTATGGCTACACCTTC CASSPPGTGSYGYTF TRBD1 TRBV5-6 - TRBJ1-2
TGTGCCAGCAGCCGCGGACAGGGGAGGAATCAGCCCCAGCATTTT CASSRGQGRNQPQHF TRBD1 TRBV7-6 - TRBJ1-5
TGTGCCAGCAGCTTAGCCGGGACTAGCTACGAGCAGTACTTC CASSLAGTSYEQYF TRBD2 TRBV7-9 - TRBJ2-7
TGTGCCAGCAGCCCCGAGAGGAGCTCCTACGAGCAGTACTTC CASSPERSSYEQYF - TRBV11-3 - TRBJ2-7
TGCGCCAGCAGCTTGGGTATTCAGGTTAGAAGCTCTGGAAACACCATATATTTT CASSLGIQVRSSGNTIYF - TRBV5-1 - TRBJ1-3
TGTGCCAGCAGTCGACAGGGGATCTCCTACGAGCAGTACTTC CASSRQGISYEQYF TRBD1 TRBV6-6 - TRBJ2-7
TGTGCCAGCAGTTACGGGGGGGCAACCGGCTACACCTTC CASSYGGATGYTF - TRBV6-5 - TRBJ1-2
TGCGCCAGCAGTACAGGGTTGACACCTTCTGAAGCTTTCTTT CASSTGLTPSEAFF - TRBV5-1 few TRBJ1-1
TGTGCCAGCAGGTCGAACGGCCGTGGGGCCAACGTCCTGACTTTC CASRSNGRGANVLTF - TRBV7-2 few TRBJ2-6
TGTGCCAGTAGTGATCCGGGCCTCCGGGACGTCTATGGCTACACCTTC CASSDPGLRDVYGYTF - TRBV19 - TRBJ1-2
TGTGCCATAAAAGAGCGGAACACCGGGGAGCTGTTTTTT CAIKERNTGELFF - TRBV7-8 - TRBJ2-2
TGTGCCAGCAGGGACAGTCTTAATGAAAAACTGTTTTTT CASRDSLNEKLFF - TRBV6-5 - TRBJ1-4
TGTGCCAGCAGTGAACCGACGCGGAATCAGCCCCAGCATTTT CASSEPTRNQPQHF - TRBV2 - TRBJ1-5
TGTGCCAGCAGCTTTGGAGTGGACAGCTTTACGTATGGCTACACCTTC CASSFGVDSFTYGYTF - TRBV7-9 - TRBJ1-2
TGTGCCATCAGTGAGTCGGGGAATACAGGGTCCGAGCAGTACTTC CAISESGNTGSEQYF - TRBV10-3 - TRBJ2-7
TGTGCCAGCAGTTATACCTCCAGGGGCTCCTACGAGCAGTACTTC CASSYTSRGSYEQYF - TRBV6-5 - TRBJ2-7
TGTGCTAGCAGCTTAGGAGACACCGGGGAGCTGTTTTTT CASSLGDTGELFF - TRBV7-7 - TRBJ2-2
TGTGCCAGCAGGGGGGACCGGGCGGGAGCTTTCTTT CASRGDRAGAFF - TRBV6-5 - TRBJ1-1
TGTGCCAGCAGCCAGGGAGCTAATGAAAAACTGTTTTTT CASSQGANEKLFF - TRBV28 - TRBJ1-4
TGTGCCAGCAGTGGACTAGCGGGGCCCTACAATGAGCAGTTCTTC CASSGLAGPYNEQFF TRBD2 TRBV25-1 - TRBJ2-1
TGTGCCATCAGAGGTCGCGGGGGGGAACAAGAGACCCAGTACTTC CAIRGRGGEQETQYF TRBD2 TRBV10-3 - TRBJ2-5
TGTGCCAGCACCCATAGCGGGGGGGCAGAGACCCAGTACTTC CASTHSGGAETQYF TRBD2 TRBV6-6 - TRBJ2-5
TGTGCCAGCAGCGTAGGACAGGGGAGTTTCTACGAGCAGTACTTC CASSVGQGSFYEQYF TRBD1 TRBV9 - TRBJ2-7
TGTGCCAGCTTTCAGGGCAGCCGCTACACCTTC CASFQGSRYTF - TRBV6-5 - TRBJ1-2